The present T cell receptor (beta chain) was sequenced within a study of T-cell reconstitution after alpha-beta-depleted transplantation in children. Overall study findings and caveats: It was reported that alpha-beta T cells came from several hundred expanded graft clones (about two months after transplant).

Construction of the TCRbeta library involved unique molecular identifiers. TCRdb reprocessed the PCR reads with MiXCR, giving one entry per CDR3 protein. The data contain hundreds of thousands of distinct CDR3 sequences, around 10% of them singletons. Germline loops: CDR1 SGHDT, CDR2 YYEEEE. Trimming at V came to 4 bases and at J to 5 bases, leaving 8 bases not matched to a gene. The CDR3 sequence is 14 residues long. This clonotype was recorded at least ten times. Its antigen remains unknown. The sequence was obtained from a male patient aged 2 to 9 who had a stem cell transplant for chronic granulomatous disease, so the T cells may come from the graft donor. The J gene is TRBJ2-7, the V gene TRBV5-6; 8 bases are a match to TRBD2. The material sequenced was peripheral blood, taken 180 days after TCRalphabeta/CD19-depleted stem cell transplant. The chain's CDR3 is CASSPGGNLHEQYF. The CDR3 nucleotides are TGTGCCAGCAGCCCGGGGGGGAATTTGCACGAGCAGTACTTC.